This is a list of T cell receptor beta chains from one sample in a study of T cells in Graves' hyperthyroidism and ophthalmopathy. MiXCR, applied by TCRdb to the multiplex PCR reads, yields one record per CDR3 protein. Among roughly 500,000 distinct CDR3 sequences listed, 46% were seen once. The sample taken for sequencing was peripheral blood or thyroid tissue (not recorded which). These TCRs come from an adult woman with Graves' disease, either hyperthyroidism or ophthalmopathy (not recorded which). Each CDR3 is given with its conserved first and last residue. Fields, in order: D gene, V gene, J gene, clone size, CDR3 DNA, CDR3 protein. D genes are given only for firm matches. The listing skips clone size in some rows; elsewhere it reads once, few, many or a size class.

TRBD1	TRBV5-1	TRBJ1-5	NA	TGCGCCAGCAGCAGCAGGACAGGTTCCCAGCCCCAGCATTTT	CASSSRTGSQPQHF
NA	TRBV5-1	TRBJ1-2	many	TGCGCCAGCAGCTTGGGGACAGAAAACTATGGCTACACCTTC	CASSLGTENYGYTF
NA	TRBV11-2	TRBJ1-4	many	TGTGCCAGCAGCCCCCGGCTTCATCGGGATGAAAAACTGTTTTTT	CASSPRLHRDEKLFF
NA	TRBV29-1	TRBJ2-7	many	TGCAGCGTTGCACAGGGTGGCCCCTACGAGCAGTACTTC	CSVAQGGPYEQYF
TRBD1	TRBV5-1	TRBJ2-6	many	TGCGCCAGCAAGCGGACAGGAACTTTCTCTGGGGCCAACGTCCTGACTTTC	CASKRTGTFSGANVLTF
NA	TRBV20-1	TRBJ1-5	NA	TGCAGTGCTAGGAGAACAGGGATTCAGCCCCAGCATTTT	CSARRTGIQPQHF
NA	TRBV7-9	TRBJ1-5	once	TGTGCCAGCGGACTTTCAGGGCCGATGGGGGAGAAGCCCCAGCATTTT	CASGLSGPMGEKPQHF
NA	TRBV29-1	TRBJ1-2	NA	TGCAGCGTTGAAGGAGGAGGGTTGGGCTATGGCTACACCTTC	CSVEGGGLGYGYTF
NA	TRBV24-1	TRBJ1-6	NA	TGTGCCACCAGTGCCTCAGGAAATTCACCCCTCCACTTT	CATSASGNSPLHF
NA	TRBV12-3/TRBV12-4	TRBJ2-6	NA	TGTGCCAGCAGTGAAGGAGGCAAAGCTTTC	CASSEGGKAF
TRBD1	TRBV19	TRBJ1-5	many	TGTGCCAGCAGGGACAGGGTCGGCCAGCCCCAGCATTTT	CASRDRVGQPQHF
NA	TRBV9	TRBJ1-6	NA	TGTGCCAGCAGCCAAGCACTGAAATCACCCCTCCACTTT	CASSQALKSPLHF
TRBD1	TRBV2	TRBJ2-7	NA	TGTGCCAGCAGAGCCGGGACAGGGGGCGCCGAGCAGTACTTC	CASRAGTGGAEQYF
NA	TRBV20-1	TRBJ2-5	many	TGCAGTGCTCAGAGACTACGGGAGACCCAGTACTTC	CSAQRLRETQYF
NA	TRBV4-2	TRBJ1-1	many	TGTGCCAGCAGCCAAGGAGGGGGGGTGACTGAAGCTTTCTTT	CASSQGGGVTEAFF
NA	TRBV28	TRBJ1-2	NA	TGTGCCAGCAGTTTCGGGCAGCTCTACTATGGCTACACCTTC	CASSFGQLYYGYTF
NA	TRBV11-2	TRBJ1-5	NA	TGTGCCAGCAGCTCGACCCCCCATCAGGGAAATAGCAATCAGCCCCAGCATTTT	CASSSTPHQGNSNQPQHF
TRBD1	TRBV7-2	TRBJ2-7	NA	TGTGCCAGCAGACCCGGGACAGGGATCGGGGAGCAGTACTTC	CASRPGTGIGEQYF
NA	TRBV7-2	TRBJ1-1	NA	TGTGCCAGCAGCTTGGCGGGCAGCACCTACACTGAAGCTTTCTTT	CASSLAGSTYTEAFF
TRBD1	TRBV2	TRBJ1-2	many	TGTGCCAGCAGGGATGCGGACAGGGAAGAAAGTGTCTATGGCTACACCTTC	CASRDADREESVYGYTF
TRBD1	TRBV9	TRBJ2-1	once	TGTGCCAGCAGCACGGGACAGGGGTATGTTGAGCAGTTCTTC	CASSTGQGYVEQFF
NA	TRBV10-3	TRBJ1-5	NA	TGTGCCATCAGTGTGCGGGGACCTCCGGAGACCCAGCATTTT	CAISVRGPPETQHF